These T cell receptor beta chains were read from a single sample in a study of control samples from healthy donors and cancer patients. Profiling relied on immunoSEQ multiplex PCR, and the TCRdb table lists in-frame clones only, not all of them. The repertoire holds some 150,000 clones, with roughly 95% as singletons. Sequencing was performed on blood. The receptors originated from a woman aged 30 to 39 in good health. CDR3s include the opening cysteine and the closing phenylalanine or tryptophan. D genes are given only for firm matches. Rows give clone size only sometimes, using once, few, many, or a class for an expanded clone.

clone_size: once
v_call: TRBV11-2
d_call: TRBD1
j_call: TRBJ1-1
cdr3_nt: TGTGCCAGCAGCACCAACAGGGGCTCAGCTTTCTTT
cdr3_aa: CASSTNRGSAFF

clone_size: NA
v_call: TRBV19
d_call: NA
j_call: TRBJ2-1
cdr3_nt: TGTGCCAGTAGTATCTCTGTCTATGAGCAGTTCTTC
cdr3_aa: CASSISVYEQFF

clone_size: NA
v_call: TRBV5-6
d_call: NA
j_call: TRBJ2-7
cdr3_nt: TGTGCCAGCAGAACGGGGTCCTGGGGCGAGCAGTACTTC
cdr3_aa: CASRTGSWGEQYF

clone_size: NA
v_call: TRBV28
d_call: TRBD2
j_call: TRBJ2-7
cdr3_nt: TGTGCCAGCAGTCTCCGGGGGGGCCCGGACGAGCAGTACTTC
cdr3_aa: CASSLRGGPDEQYF

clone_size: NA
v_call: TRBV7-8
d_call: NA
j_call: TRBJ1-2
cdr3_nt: TGTGCCAGCAGCTGGGACATTGGGGATTATGGCTACACCTTC
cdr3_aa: CASSWDIGDYGYTF

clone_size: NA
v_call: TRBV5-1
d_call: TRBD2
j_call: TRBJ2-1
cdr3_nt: TGCGCCAGCAGCTCACGCCTAGCGGGCGGCGATGAGCAGTTCTTC
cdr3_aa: CASSSRLAGGDEQFF

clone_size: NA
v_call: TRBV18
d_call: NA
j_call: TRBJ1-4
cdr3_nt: TGTGCCAGCTCACCGGGGGCCGGGGATGAAAAACTGTTTTTT
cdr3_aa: CASSPGAGDEKLFF

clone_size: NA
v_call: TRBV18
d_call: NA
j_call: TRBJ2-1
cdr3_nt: TGTGCCAGCTCACCACCTACTGGCTCCTACAATGAGCAGTTCTTC
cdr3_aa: CASSPPTGSYNEQFF

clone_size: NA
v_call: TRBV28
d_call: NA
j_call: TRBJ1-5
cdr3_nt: TGTGCCAGTGGCCGTAATCAGCCCCAGCATTTT
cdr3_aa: CASGRNQPQHF

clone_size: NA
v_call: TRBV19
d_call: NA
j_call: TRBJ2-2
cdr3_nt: TGTGCCAGTAGTGCGGGCCTCTGGGCCGGGGAGCTGTTTTTT
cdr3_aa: CASSAGLWAGELFF

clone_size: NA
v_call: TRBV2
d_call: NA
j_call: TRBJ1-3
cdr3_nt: TGTGCCAGCAGCGCTCAGACAGCCTCTGGAAACACCATATATTTT
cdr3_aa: CASSAQTASGNTIYF

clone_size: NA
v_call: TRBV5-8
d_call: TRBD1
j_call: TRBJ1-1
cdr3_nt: TGTGCCAGCAGCCGTTGGACAGGGGCCCTATGGGGCACTGAAGCTTTCTTT
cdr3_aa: CASSRWTGALWGTEAFF

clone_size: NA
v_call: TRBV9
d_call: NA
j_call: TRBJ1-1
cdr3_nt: TGTGCCAGCAGCGTCGAGAAGAGGGGTGGTGAAGCTTTCTTT
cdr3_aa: CASSVEKRGGEAFF

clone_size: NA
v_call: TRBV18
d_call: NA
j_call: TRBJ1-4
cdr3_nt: TGTGCCAGCGGCGACAGAACTAATGAAAAACTGTTTTTT
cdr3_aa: CASGDRTNEKLFF

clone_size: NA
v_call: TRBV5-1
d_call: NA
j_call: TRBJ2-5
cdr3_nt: TGCGCCAGCAGCTTGGCCCCCTCTGGCGGGGGCTTACAAGAGACCCAGTACTTC
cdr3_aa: CASSLAPSGGGLQETQYF

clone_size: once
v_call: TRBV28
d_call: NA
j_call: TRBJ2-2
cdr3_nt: TGTGCCAGCAGCCGAAGGGTCCCCGGGGAGCTGTTTTTT
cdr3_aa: CASSRRVPGELFF

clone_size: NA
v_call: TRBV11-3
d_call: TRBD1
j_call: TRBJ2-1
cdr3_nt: TGTGCCAGCAGCCCCGGGACAGTAAACAATGAGCAGTTCTTC
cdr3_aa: CASSPGTVNNEQFF

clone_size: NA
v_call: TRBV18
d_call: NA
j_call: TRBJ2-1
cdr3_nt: TGTGCCAGCTCACCACTTGTGGCAGGGTGGAACAATGAGCAGTTCTTC
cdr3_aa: CASSPLVAGWNNEQFF

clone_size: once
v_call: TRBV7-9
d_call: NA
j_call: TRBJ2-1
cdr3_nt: TGTGCCAGCAGTTCAGGGGCAAGCTCCTACAATGAGCAGTTCTTC
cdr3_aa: CASSSGASSYNEQFF

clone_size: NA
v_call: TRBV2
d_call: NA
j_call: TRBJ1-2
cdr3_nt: TGTGCCAGCAGTGAATGGGCAGGGAACTATGGCTACACCTTC
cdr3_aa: CASSEWAGNYGYTF

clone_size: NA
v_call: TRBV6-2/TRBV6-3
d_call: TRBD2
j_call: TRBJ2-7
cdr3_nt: TGTGCCAGCAGTTACTCGATATTAGCGGGAACCTACGAGCAGTACTTC
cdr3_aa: CASSYSILAGTYEQYF

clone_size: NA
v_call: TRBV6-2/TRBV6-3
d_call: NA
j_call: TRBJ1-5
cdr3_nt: TGTGCCAGCAGTTTGGTTCAGGGCAATCAGCCCCAGCATTTT
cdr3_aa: CASSLVQGNQPQHF

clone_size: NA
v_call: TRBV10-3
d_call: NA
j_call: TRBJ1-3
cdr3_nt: TGTGCCGTCCGGGACACGGGCCTTGGAAACACCATATATTTT
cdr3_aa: CAVRDTGLGNTIYF

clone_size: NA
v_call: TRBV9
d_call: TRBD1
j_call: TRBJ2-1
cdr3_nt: TGTGCCAGCAGCTTAACCTACAGGGGCTCCTACAATGAGCAGTTCTTC
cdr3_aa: CASSLTYRGSYNEQFF

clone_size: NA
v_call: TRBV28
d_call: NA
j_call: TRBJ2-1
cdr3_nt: TGTGCCAGCTCCCCTTGGGCAGGGCAAGGGCTCAATGAGCAGTTCTTC
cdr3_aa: CASSPWAGQGLNEQFF

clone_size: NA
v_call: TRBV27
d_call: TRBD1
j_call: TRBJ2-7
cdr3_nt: TGTGCCAGCATCACCTCGGACAGGGGGATATCGTACGAGCAGTACTTC
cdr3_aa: CASITSDRGISYEQYF

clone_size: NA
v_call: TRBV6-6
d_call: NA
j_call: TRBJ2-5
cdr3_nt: TGTGCCAGCAGTGGGGGTTGGGGGCCCCAAGAGACCCAGTACTTC
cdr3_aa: CASSGGWGPQETQYF

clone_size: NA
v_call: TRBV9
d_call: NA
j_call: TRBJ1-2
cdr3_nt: TGTGCCAGCAGCCCCCGCGGAACTAACTATGGCTACACCTTC
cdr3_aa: CASSPRGTNYGYTF

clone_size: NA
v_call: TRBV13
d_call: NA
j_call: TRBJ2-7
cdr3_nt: TGTGCCAGCAGTTTCGGGGACTCAGGGTTCGACGAGCAGTACTTC
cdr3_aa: CASSFGDSGFDEQYF

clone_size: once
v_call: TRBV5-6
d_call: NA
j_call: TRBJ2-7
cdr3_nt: TGTGCCAGCAGCCAAAGAGGGGAGCAGTACTTC
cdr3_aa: CASSQRGEQYF

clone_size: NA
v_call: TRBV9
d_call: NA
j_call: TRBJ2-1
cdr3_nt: TGTGCCAGCAGCGTAGCTAGTGAAAGTCTTCGGAGGGGCAATGAGCAGTTCTTC
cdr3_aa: CASSVASESLRRGNEQFF

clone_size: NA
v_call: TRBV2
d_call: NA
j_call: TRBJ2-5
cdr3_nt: TGTGCCAGCAGTTTCTCCCATACCGAGACCCAGTACTTC
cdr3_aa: CASSFSHTETQYF

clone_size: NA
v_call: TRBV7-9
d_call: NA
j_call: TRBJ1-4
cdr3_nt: TGTGCCAGCAGCCCCCCGTTTGCAACTAATGAAAAACTGTTTTTT
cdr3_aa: CASSPPFATNEKLFF

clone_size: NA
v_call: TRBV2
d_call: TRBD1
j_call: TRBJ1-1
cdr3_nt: TGTGCCAGCACCACGACAGGGTGGTTTGAAGCTTTCTTT
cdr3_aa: CASTTTGWFEAFF

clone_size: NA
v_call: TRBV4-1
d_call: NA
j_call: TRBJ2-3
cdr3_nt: TGCGCCGCCGGGGACGGGGGGCAGGATAGCACAGATACGCAGTATTTT
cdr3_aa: CAAGDGGQDSTDTQYF

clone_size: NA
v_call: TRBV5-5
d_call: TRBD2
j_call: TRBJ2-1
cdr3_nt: TGTGCCAGCAGCTTAGGACTAGCGTTAAATGAGCAGTTCTTC
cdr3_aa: CASSLGLALNEQFF

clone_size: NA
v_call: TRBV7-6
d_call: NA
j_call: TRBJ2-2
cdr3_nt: TGTGCCAGCAGCTTAGTCCAGAACACCGGGGAGCTGTTTTTT
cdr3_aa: CASSLVQNTGELFF

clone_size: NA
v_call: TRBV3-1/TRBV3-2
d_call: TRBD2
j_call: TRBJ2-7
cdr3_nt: TGTGCCAGCAGCCTGGCGGGAGAATTCCGCTACGAGCAGTACTTC
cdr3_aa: CASSLAGEFRYEQYF

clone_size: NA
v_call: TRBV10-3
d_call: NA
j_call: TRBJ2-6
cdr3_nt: TGTGCCATCAGTAAGACTGGGGCCAACGTCCTGACTTTC
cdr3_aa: CAISKTGANVLTF

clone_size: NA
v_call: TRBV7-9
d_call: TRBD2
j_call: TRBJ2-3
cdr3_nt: TGTGCCAGCAGCATAGACCTAGCGGGGCTCACAGATACGCAGTATTTT
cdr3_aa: CASSIDLAGLTDTQYF